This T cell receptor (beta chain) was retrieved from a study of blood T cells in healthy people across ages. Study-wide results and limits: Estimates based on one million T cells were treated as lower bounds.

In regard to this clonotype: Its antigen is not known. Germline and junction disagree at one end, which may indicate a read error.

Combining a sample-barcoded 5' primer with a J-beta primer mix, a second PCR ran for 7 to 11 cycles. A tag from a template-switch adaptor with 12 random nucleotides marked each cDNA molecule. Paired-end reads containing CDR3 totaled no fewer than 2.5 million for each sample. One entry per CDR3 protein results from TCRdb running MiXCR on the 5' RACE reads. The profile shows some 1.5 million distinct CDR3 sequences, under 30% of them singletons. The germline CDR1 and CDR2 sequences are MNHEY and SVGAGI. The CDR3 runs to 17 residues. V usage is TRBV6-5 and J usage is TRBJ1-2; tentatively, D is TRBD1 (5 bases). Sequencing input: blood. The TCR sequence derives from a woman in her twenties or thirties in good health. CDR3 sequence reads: CASSYSLTRGVNCGYTF. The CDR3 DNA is TGTGCCAGCAGTTACTCCCTTACGAGGGGAGTTAACTGTGGCTACACCTTC.